The rows below give T cell receptor beta chains drawn from one sample of a study of shared clonotypes between healthy human individuals. Here immunoSEQ multiplex PCR was the method, and the copy in TCRdb shows in-frame clones only, minus some. This sample has 550,000 to 750,000 clones, with 92% found just once. Sequencing was done on a sample of naive CD8+ T cells sorted from blood. These receptors were taken from a man aged 25 to 40 in good health. Both conserved end residues are part of each CDR3. D genes are given only for firm matches. Size is stated for part of the rows, as once, few or many counts, or as a class when the clone is expanded.

j_call v_call cdr3_length clone_size d_call cdr3_nt cdr3_aa
TRBJ1-1 TRBV5-6 14 . . TGTGCCAGCAGCTTGGCCAGCGCAAACACTGAAGCTTTCTTT CASSLASANTEAFF
TRBJ2-1 TRBV6-5 15 . TRBD2 TGTGCCAGCACCACCGGGACTAGCGGTTACAATGAGCAGTTCTTC CASTTGTSGYNEQFF
TRBJ2-1 TRBV5-1 15 . . TGCGCCAGCAGCGTGGACTTCTTTGCTAACAATGAGCAGTTCTTC CASSVDFFANNEQFF
TRBJ2-7 TRBV2 15 . TRBD1 TGTGCCAGCAGTGCATTCCCGGGACAGGGGAGCGAGCAGTACTTC CASSAFPGQGSEQYF
TRBJ2-1 TRBV7-3 15 . TRBD2 TGTGCCAGCAGCTCCAGGCTAGCGGGGTTGAATGAGCAGTTCTTC CASSSRLAGLNEQFF
TRBJ2-7 TRBV9 16 . TRBD1 TGTGCCAGCAGCCCCCGGGACAGGGGTCCTTCCTACGAGCAGTACTTC CASSPRDRGPSYEQYF
TRBJ2-7 TRBV29-1 12 . . TGCAGCGTTGAAGATCGGTACTACGAGCAGTACTTC CSVEDRYYEQYF
TRBJ2-1 TRBV7-6 18 . TRBD2 TGTGCCAGCAGCTTGTTTGCTAGCGGGCCGAGCTCCTACAATGAGCAGTTCTTC CASSLFASGPSSYNEQFF
TRBJ2-3 TRBV6-5 15 . . TGTGCCAGCAGTTACCTGGGCTATAGCACAGATACGCAGTATTTT CASSYLGYSTDTQYF
TRBJ1-3 TRBV9 13 . . TGTGCCAGCAGCGAAGGCCCGGCAGACACCATATATTTT CASSEGPADTIYF
TRBJ1-4 TRBV5-1 15 . TRBD1 TGCGCCAGCAGCTTGTCGGGGACAGAGGGTGAAAAACTGTTTTTT CASSLSGTEGEKLFF
TRBJ2-1 TRBV29-1 15 . . TGCAGCGTGAGCGGCGCTAGCGTCGCCTACAATGAGCAGTTCTTC CSVSGASVAYNEQFF
TRBJ2-7 TRBV28 16 . . TGTGCCAGCAGAACTACCTCGTCGCGGGCCTCCTACGAGCAGTACTTC CASRTTSSRASYEQYF
TRBJ1-2 TRBV28 13 . . TGTGCCAGCAGTGTCGGGGGCGTAAGGGGCTACACCTTC CASSVGGVRGYTF
TRBJ2-7 TRBV7-9 12 few . TGTGCCAGCAGAGGTCAGTCCTACGAGCAGTACTTC CASRGQSYEQYF
TRBJ2-5 TRBV9 14 . TRBD1 TGTGCCAGCAGCTTCCAGGGGACAGAAAAGACCCAGTACTTC CASSFQGTEKTQYF
TRBJ2-1 TRBV27 17 . TRBD2 TGTGCCAGCAGTCCCCCGGGACTAGCGGGAGAAAGGGATGAGCAGTTCTTC CASSPPGLAGERDEQFF
TRBJ2-7 TRBV11-3 13 . . TGTGCCAGCAGCTCCGATACACCCTACGAGCAGTACTTC CASSSDTPYEQYF
TRBJ2-7 TRBV19 15 . TRBD2 TGTGCCAGTAGTGCCTCCGGCGGGAGGTCCTACGAGCAGTACTTC CASSASGGRSYEQYF
TRBJ2-5 TRBV5-1 20 . . TGCGCCAGCAGCTCCTGGCGGGCCGGACAGAAACAAGAGTACCAAGAGACCCAGTACTTC CASSSWRAGQKQEYQETQYF
TRBJ2-5 TRBV27 17 . . TGTGCCAGCAGTGACCAGCCCTCGGGACGCCCCGGGGAGACCCAGTACTTC CASSDQPSGRPGETQYF
TRBJ2-1 TRBV9 16 . . TGTGCCAGCGGATGGGCAGCGAGCCGAGGAAACAATGAGCAGTTCTTC CASGWAASRGNNEQFF
TRBJ2-5 TRBV14 13 . . TGTGCCAGCAGCCAAGAGGAAGAAGAGACCCAGTACTTC CASSQEEEETQYF
TRBJ2-2 TRBV7-9 14 . . TGTGCCAGCAGCAACCCAGCGAACACCGGGGAGCTGTTTTTT CASSNPANTGELFF
TRBJ2-2 TRBV27 13 . . TGTGCCAGCAGTTTATCGATTGCTGGGGAGCTGTTTTTT CASSLSIAGELFF
TRBJ2-5 TRBV5-6 14 once TRBD1 TGTGCCAGCAGCTTCGGGACAGCTATAGAGACCCAGTACTTC CASSFGTAIETQYF
TRBJ2-2 TRBV9 16 . TRBD2 TGTGCCAGCAGCGTAGCTAGCGGGGCGAACACCGGGGAGCTGTTTTTT CASSVASGANTGELFF
TRBJ1-2 TRBV7-9 15 . . TGTGCCAGCAGCTCCCTTCAAACCCTGACGGTCGGCTACACCTTC CASSSLQTLTVGYTF
TRBJ1-2 TRBV29-1 13 once TRBD1 TGCAGCGTCCAGGGACAGAACGACGCTGGCTACACCTTC CSVQGQNDAGYTF
TRBJ2-3 TRBV9 15 . . TGTGCCAGCAATTCGGACCCAATCACCACAGATACGCAGTATTTT CASNSDPITTDTQYF
TRBJ2-1 TRBV5-1 15 . . TGCGCCAGCAGCTTGGAGTCACACTCCTACAATGAGCAGTTCTTC CASSLESHSYNEQFF
TRBJ2-2 TRBV27 12 few . TGTGCCAGCAGTTTAATGGGGCGGGAGCTGTTTTTT CASSLMGRELFF
TRBJ2-7 TRBV20-1 11 once . TGCGGAGGGGGACCCCTCAACGAGCAGTACTTC CGGGPLNEQYF
TRBJ2-3 TRBV6-5 13 . . TGTGCCAGCAGTTACTCGTCTACAGATACGCAGTATTTT CASSYSSTDTQYF
TRBJ2-1 TRBV7-9 18 . TRBD2 TGTGCCAGCAGCTCGATTCCCGGGACTAGCGGGAGATACAATGAGCAGTTCTTC CASSSIPGTSGRYNEQFF
TRBJ2-5 TRBV14 15 . . TGTGCCAGCAGCGCATCGTCGGGGGGCAAAAAGACCCAGTACTTC CASSASSGGKKTQYF
TRBJ2-3 TRBV4-1 15 . . TGCGCCAGCAGCCTACTAGCAGACAGCACAGATACGCAGTATTTT CASSLLADSTDTQYF
TRBJ2-5 TRBV6-5 16 . . TGTGCCAGCAGTTACTCGATCGTCCAGTTCCCAGAGACCCAGTACTTC CASSYSIVQFPETQYF
TRBJ2-2 TRBV9 15 . TRBD2 TGTGCCAGCAGCGTTAGCGGGAGAGGGACCGGGGAGCTGTTTTTT CASSVSGRGTGELFF
TRBJ2-5 TRBV7-9 16 . TRBD2 TGTGCCAGCAGCTTAGCGCGGGAGAGTTCCCGGGAGACCCAGTACTTC CASSLARESSRETQYF
TRBJ2-2 TRBV7-9 12 . . TGTGCCAGCAGCGCTTCTCCGGGGGAGCTGTTTTTT CASSASPGELFF
TRBJ2-5 TRBV29-1 14 once TRBD2 TGCAGCGTTGCACCAGCGGGAGGAGGCGAGACCCAGTACTTC CSVAPAGGGETQYF
TRBJ2-7 TRBV29-1 14 . . TGCAGCGTTGAAGGGGCCAGAGACCTTACAGGGCAGTACTTC CSVEGARDLTGQYF
TRBJ2-1 TRBV10-2 13 few . TGCGCCAGCAGTGAGGGGGGGTTTACTGAGCAGTTCTTC CASSEGGFTEQFF
TRBJ2-1 TRBV5-4 11 few . TGTGCCAGCAGCTTGGGGACCGAGCAGTTCTTC CASSLGTEQFF
TRBJ2-2 TRBV27 11 . . TGTGCCAGCAGTCGCTGGGGGGAGCTGTTTTTT CASSRWGELFF
TRBJ2-7 TRBV27 14 . . TGTGCCAGCAGCCGCTTGGGGAGTACCTACGAGCAGTACTTC CASSRLGSTYEQYF
TRBJ1-4 TRBV6-6 13 . . TGTGCCAGCACACCTAACCCCTGGGAAAAACTGTTTTTT CASTPNPWEKLFF
TRBJ2-7 TRBV4-3 15 . TRBD1 TGCGCCAGCAGCCAGGATCCGGGACAGCCTTACGAGCAGTACTTC CASSQDPGQPYEQYF
TRBJ2-7 TRBV28 12 few . TGTGCCAGCAGTCATATGGATTACGAGCAGTACTTC CASSHMDYEQYF